Listed below are T cell receptor beta chains from one sample, sequenced in a study of CD8 T cells in ankylosing spondylitis. TCRdb reanalysed the 5' RACE reads using MiXCR and keeps one entry per CDR3 protein. The profile shows 250,000 to 350,000 distinct CDR3 sequences, 20% of them singletons. Input material: blood, either unsorted or a sorted T cell fraction (not recorded which). These receptors came from a male donor with ankylosing spondylitis or in good health (not recorded which). Both conserved end residues are part of each CDR3. The D gene is left open where the match is weak. Expanded clones get a size class; other rows say once, few or many, or leave the size out.

>few|TRBV20-1|14|-|TRBJ2-1
CSARDIASVNEQFF
TGCAGTGCTAGAGATATCGCTAGCGTCAATGAGCAGTTCTTC
>-|TRBV10-3|15|TRBD1|TRBJ1-2
CAIRPTGAEDYGYTF
TGTGCCATCAGGCCGACAGGGGCTGAGGACTATGGCTACACCTTC
>many|TRBV12-3/TRBV12-4|12|-|TRBJ1-1
CASYQMNTEAFF
TGTGCCAGCTATCAAATGAACACTGAAGCTTTCTTT
>many|TRBV10-3|12|-|TRBJ1-1
CAISDSNTEAFF
TGTGCCATCAGTGATAGCAACACTGAAGCTTTCTTT
>-|TRBV7-9|13|-|TRBJ1-1
CASSVDQGTEAFF
TGTGCCAGCAGCGTAGATCAGGGCACTGAAGCTTTCTTT
>-|TRBV9|13|TRBD1|TRBJ1-2
CASRAGTDYGYTF
TGTGCCAGCAGGGCCGGGACAGACTATGGCTACACCTTC
>few|TRBV28|15|-|TRBJ2-1
CASSLLRSSYNEQFF
TGTGCCAGCAGTTTACTCAGGAGCTCCTACAATGAGCAGTTCTTC
>-|TRBV28|14|TRBD1|TRBJ1-1
CASSPGQGRSEAFF
TGTGCCAGCAGCCCGGGACAGGGAAGAAGTGAAGCTTTCTTT
>few|TRBV20-1|16|-|TRBJ2-3
CSALGSPGLRTDTQYF
TGCAGTGCATTAGGCTCCCCCGGGCTGCGCACAGATACGCAGTATTTT
>many|TRBV20-1|15|TRBD2|TRBJ2-2
CSGYARGRSTGELFF
TGCAGTGGATACGCTCGCGGGAGGAGCACCGGGGAGCTGTTTTTT
>-|TRBV6-1|16|TRBD1|TRBJ2-3
CASSEAPGQGADTQYF
TGTGCCAGCAGTGAAGCGCCGGGACAGGGGGCAGATACGCAGTATTTT
>-|TRBV12-3/TRBV12-4|15|TRBD1|TRBJ1-1
CASSDWDRENTEAFF
TGTGCCAGCAGTGACTGGGACAGGGAGAACACTGAAGCTTTCTTT
>-|TRBV9|14|-|TRBJ1-2
CASSKLESVGGYTF
TGTGCCAGCAGCAAATTGGAGTCGGTCGGTGGCTACACCTTC
>few|TRBV5-1|17|-|TRBJ1-4
CASSLASLLGTNEKLFF
TGCGCCAGCAGCTTGGCCTCGCTGTTGGGAACTAATGAAAAACTGTTTTTT
>-|TRBV15|13|-|TRBJ2-5
CATSEGVRETQYF
TGTGCCACCAGCGAAGGGGTTCGGGAGACCCAGTACTTC
>-|TRBV29-1|12|-|TRBJ2-3
CSGRRGADTQYF
TGCAGCGGTCGAAGGGGAGCAGATACGCAGTATTTT
>few|TRBV9|15|TRBD2|TRBJ2-3
CASSVGTTSTDTQYF
TGTGCCAGCAGCGTCGGGACTACAAGCACAGATACGCAGTATTTT
>-|TRBV12-3/TRBV12-4|15|TRBD1|TRBJ1-1
CASRRTGTGNTEAFF
TGTGCCAGCAGACGTACCGGGACAGGGAACACTGAAGCTTTCTTT
>once|TRBV7-2|16|TRBD1|TRBJ2-5
CASSLEGRGRLETQYF
TGTGCCAGCAGCTTAGAGGGCAGGGGGCGCTTAGAGACCCAGTACTTC
>-|TRBV24-1|15|TRBD1|TRBJ1-2
CATSPHGTGELGYTF
TGTGCCACCAGCCCTCACGGGACAGGAGAATTGGGCTACACCTTC